This is a list of T cell receptor beta chains from one sample in a study of CD8+ T cells in alopecia areata. Sequenced by immunoSEQ multiplex PCR; TCRdb stores in-frame clones only, minus some. This sample has over 150,000 clones; around 60% occur once, and the top ten carry approximately 3.5%. The sequenced sample was CD4+ T cells sorted from blood, obtained at week 4, from a patient treated with tofacitinib. The receptors originated from a human donor with alopecia areata. Both conserved end residues are part of each CDR3. A D gene is named only where the DNA matches it firmly. Part of the rows lack a size; the others show once, few, many or a class for expanded clones.

CDR3nt	CDR3aa	d_gene	abundance	v_gene	j_gene
TGTGCCAGCAGCGTTTCGGGAGGGAGTCTTTTGGACTATGGCTACACCTTC	CASSVSGGSLLDYGYTF	.	.	TRBV9	TRBJ1-2
TGCGCCAGCAGCGGGGGGGGCCTCGTGGCCAAAGGAGATACGCAGTATTTT	CASSGGGLVAKGDTQYF	.	.	TRBV4-1	TRBJ2-3
TGTGCCAGCCGGACAGATTTGACCCAGTACTTC	CASRTDLTQYF	.	.	TRBV6-1	TRBJ2-5
TGTGCCAGCAGTTTAAGACCCCGGGATACGCAGTATTTT	CASSLRPRDTQYF	.	few	TRBV28	TRBJ2-3
TGCGCCAGCAGCTTAGAAGGGAGGAACACCGGGGAGCTGTTTTTT	CASSLEGRNTGELFF	.	.	TRBV5-1	TRBJ2-2
TGTGCCAGCAGTCCGGACTGGGGGGACACTGAAGCTTTCTTT	CASSPDWGDTEAFF	.	.	TRBV6-5	TRBJ1-1
TGTGCCAGCAGCCCCACCGGATACGAGCAGTACTTC	CASSPTGYEQYF	.	.	TRBV7-9	TRBJ2-7
TGTGCCAGCAGCCGTCCCGGGACAGGGGGCGGCTATGGCTACACCTTC	CASSRPGTGGGYGYTF	TRBD1	.	TRBV7-2	TRBJ1-2
TGTGCCAGCAGTACCTACGAGGCCACAGATACGCAGTATTTT	CASSTYEATDTQYF	.	many	TRBV28	TRBJ2-3
TGTGCCAGCAGCTTAGTGGGTGGGAGCACAGATACGCAGTATTTT	CASSLVGGSTDTQYF	.	.	TRBV7-3	TRBJ2-3
TGTGCCAGCAGTGAAGGGTTCACCGGGGAGCTGTTTTTT	CASSEGFTGELFF	.	few	TRBV2	TRBJ2-2
TGTGCCAGCAGCTTGATAATACGGGATAATGAGCAGTTCTTC	CASSLIIRDNEQFF	.	few	TRBV11-1	TRBJ2-1
TGTGCCACCCGGGACGAGGCGAGGACAGATACGCAGTATTTT	CATRDEARTDTQYF	.	.	TRBV10-3	TRBJ2-3
TGCAGCGTTGAAGAGGCCGCCCAGTTCTTC	CSVEEAAQFF	.	.	TRBV29-1	TRBJ2-1
TGCAGTGCTAGAGTGGACCTGAAAGCTTTCTTT	CSARVDLKAFF	.	.	TRBV20-1	TRBJ1-1
TGCAGCGTTGAGGACAAACTATCGAACACTGAAGCTTTCTTT	CSVEDKLSNTEAFF	.	.	TRBV29-1	TRBJ1-1
TGCAGCGTTGAAGATAAAAACAGGCCGGAAAATTTGTACTTC	CSVEDKNRPENLYF	.	.	TRBV29-1	TRBJ2-4
TGCAGCGTGGAAACTCAACCCAATCAGCCCCAGCATTTT	CSVETQPNQPQHF	.	.	TRBV29-1	TRBJ1-5
TGCGCCAGCAGTCGGGTGGGCGGGGTCCAAGAGACCCAGTACTTC	CASSRVGGVQETQYF	.	.	TRBV5-1	TRBJ2-5
TGCAGCGCGACAGTCTCTGGGGCCAACGTCCTGACTTTC	CSATVSGANVLTF	.	.	TRBV29-1	TRBJ2-6
TGTGCCAGCAGCCCCGCCCGGGAGACCCAGTACTTC	CASSPARETQYF	.	.	TRBV11-2	TRBJ2-5
TGTGCCACCAGGAGGGGGACCTCCTACGAGCAGTACTTC	CATRRGTSYEQYF	.	.	TRBV2	TRBJ2-7
TGTGCCAGCAGCCTTCAAACAGGGGGCCGCACTGAAGCTTTCTTT	CASSLQTGGRTEAFF	TRBD1	few	TRBV5-4	TRBJ1-1
TGCGCCAGCAGCTTGGAGGCATTGGGGGCGGATAACATTCAGTACTTC	CASSLEALGADNIQYF	.	.	TRBV5-1	TRBJ2-4
TGTGCCACCAGCAGAGCTGCTCTTGGGTATGGCTACACCTTC	CATSRAALGYGYTF	.	once	TRBV15	TRBJ1-2
TGCAGCGTCGCCGGACAGGGCTCCAGAGAGACCCAGTACTTC	CSVAGQGSRETQYF	TRBD1	once	TRBV29-1	TRBJ2-5
TGTGCCAGCGGCAATCTTAGCGGGGTGTCTTACGAGCAGTTCTTC	CASGNLSGVSYEQFF	TRBD2	.	TRBV5-4	TRBJ2-1
TGTGCCAGCAGCTTATCCGGGCGGACCGGGGGCGATCACAGCTCTGGGGCCAACGTCCTGACTTTC	CASSLSGRTGGDHSSGANVLTF	.	.	TRBV7-8	TRBJ2-6
TGTGCCAGCACCTTGGACAGGGGGGTAAATGAAGCTTTCTTT	CASTLDRGVNEAFF	TRBD1	.	TRBV5-6	TRBJ1-1
TGCGCCAGCAGCTCCATTACTAGCGGGCCTCTAGAGACCCAGTACTTC	CASSSITSGPLETQYF	TRBD2	few	TRBV5-1	TRBJ2-5
TGCAGCGTTTTGGGTGGCCCCAATCAGCCCCAGCATTTT	CSVLGGPNQPQHF	.	.	TRBV29-1	TRBJ1-5
TGTGCCAGCTCCCTAGGAAGGAACGCAGGGGTCGCTTTCTTT	CASSLGRNAGVAFF	.	once	TRBV27	TRBJ1-1
TGTGCCAGCAGTGAATCCGCGGGGGCTCGGTCGCAGTACTTC	CASSESAGARSQYF	.	.	TRBV25-1	TRBJ2-7
TGTGCCAGCAGCTACACAGGAACTCATAATGGCTACACCTTC	CASSYTGTHNGYTF	.	.	TRBV7-9	TRBJ1-2
TGTGCCGGCCGGGACATCGCCTACGAGCAGTACTTC	CAGRDIAYEQYF	.	.	TRBV6-1	TRBJ2-7
TGTGCCAGCAGTTTGCTAGAGGGGATCTACGAGCAGTACTTC	CASSLLEGIYEQYF	.	few	TRBV28	TRBJ2-7
TGCAGCGTTGTACCCGGGGGAGAGACCCAGTACTTC	CSVVPGGETQYF	.	few	TRBV29-1	TRBJ2-5
TGTGCCAGCAGCTTAGAAGCTAGCGGGGCCTCCTACGAGCAGTACTTC	CASSLEASGASYEQYF	TRBD2	once	TRBV7-2	TRBJ2-7
TGCAGCGTTGACGGGCTAGTTCTTGATACGCAGTATTTT	CSVDGLVLDTQYF	.	few	TRBV29-1	TRBJ2-3
TGTGCCAGCAGTTTAATCGGGGGGCCGGGGGAAGAGACCCAGTACTTC	CASSLIGGPGEETQYF	.	.	TRBV27	TRBJ2-5
TGCAGCGTTGAAGTTCGGGGACAGGGGAACTATGGCTACACCTTC	CSVEVRGQGNYGYTF	TRBD1	.	TRBV29-1	TRBJ1-2
TGTGCTAGTGGTTTGGGGACAGGTCGCGAGCAGTACTTC	CASGLGTGREQYF	TRBD1	.	TRBV12-5	TRBJ2-7
TGTGCCTGGAGTCTAGTAGTGGGACAGGGTAGCGCCTACGAGCAGTACTTC	CAWSLVVGQGSAYEQYF	TRBD1	.	TRBV30	TRBJ2-7
TGCGCCAGCAGCTTGGAAGACGCGGGGGCCCATTACAATGAGCAGTTCTTC	CASSLEDAGAHYNEQFF	.	.	TRBV5-1	TRBJ2-1
TGTGCCAGCAGCCCGGGGGAGACTAGCAATCAGCCCCAGCATTTT	CASSPGETSNQPQHF	.	few	TRBV7-9	TRBJ1-5
TGTGCCAGCAGTGAAAGTGGTTATAGCAGAATGATCGGCTACACCTTC	CASSESGYSRMIGYTF	.	.	TRBV25-1	TRBJ1-2
TGTGCCAGCAGTTCTGGAAAAGGACTGTATTACGAGCAGTACTTC	CASSSGKGLYYEQYF	.	.	TRBV6-5	TRBJ2-7
TGCGCCAGCAGCCAACTTTCGACGAGACTTGGATCACCCCTCCACTTT	CASSQLSTRLGSPLHF	.	.	TRBV4-1	TRBJ1-6
TGTGCCAGCAGCCTTAGATATCAAGAGACCCAGTACTTC	CASSLRYQETQYF	.	.	TRBV7-3	TRBJ2-5
TGTGCCACCAGCAGAGAGGGAGCCTATGGCTACACCTTC	CATSREGAYGYTF	.	.	TRBV15	TRBJ1-2
TGTGCCAGCAGCGTAGGAAAGTCGAACACTGAAGCTTTCTTT	CASSVGKSNTEAFF	.	.	TRBV9	TRBJ1-1